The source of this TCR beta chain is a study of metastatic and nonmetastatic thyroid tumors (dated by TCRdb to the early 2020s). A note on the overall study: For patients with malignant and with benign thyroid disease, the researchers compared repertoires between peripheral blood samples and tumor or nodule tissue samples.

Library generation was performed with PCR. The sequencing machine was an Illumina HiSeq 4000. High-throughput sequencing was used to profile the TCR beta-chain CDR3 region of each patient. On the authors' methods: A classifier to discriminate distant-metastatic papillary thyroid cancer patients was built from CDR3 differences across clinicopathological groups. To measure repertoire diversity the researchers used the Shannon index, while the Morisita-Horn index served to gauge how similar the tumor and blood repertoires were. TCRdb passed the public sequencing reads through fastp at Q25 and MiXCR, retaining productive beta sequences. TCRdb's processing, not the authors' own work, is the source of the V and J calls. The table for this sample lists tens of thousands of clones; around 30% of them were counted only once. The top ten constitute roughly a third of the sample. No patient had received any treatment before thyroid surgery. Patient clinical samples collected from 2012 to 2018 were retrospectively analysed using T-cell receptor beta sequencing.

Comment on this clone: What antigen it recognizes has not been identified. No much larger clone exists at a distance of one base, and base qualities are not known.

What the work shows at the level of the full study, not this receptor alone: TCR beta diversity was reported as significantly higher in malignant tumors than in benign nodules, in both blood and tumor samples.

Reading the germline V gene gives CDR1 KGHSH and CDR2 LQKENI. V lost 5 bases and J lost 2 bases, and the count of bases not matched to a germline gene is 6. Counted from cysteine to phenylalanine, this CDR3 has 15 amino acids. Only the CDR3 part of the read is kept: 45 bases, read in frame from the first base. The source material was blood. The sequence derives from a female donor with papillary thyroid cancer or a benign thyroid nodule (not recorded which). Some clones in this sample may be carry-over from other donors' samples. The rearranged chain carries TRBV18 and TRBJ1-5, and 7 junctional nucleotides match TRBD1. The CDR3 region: CASSLGGAGNQPQHF. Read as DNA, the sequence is TGTGCCAGCTCATTAGGGGGCGCAGGCAATCAGCCCCAGCATTTT.